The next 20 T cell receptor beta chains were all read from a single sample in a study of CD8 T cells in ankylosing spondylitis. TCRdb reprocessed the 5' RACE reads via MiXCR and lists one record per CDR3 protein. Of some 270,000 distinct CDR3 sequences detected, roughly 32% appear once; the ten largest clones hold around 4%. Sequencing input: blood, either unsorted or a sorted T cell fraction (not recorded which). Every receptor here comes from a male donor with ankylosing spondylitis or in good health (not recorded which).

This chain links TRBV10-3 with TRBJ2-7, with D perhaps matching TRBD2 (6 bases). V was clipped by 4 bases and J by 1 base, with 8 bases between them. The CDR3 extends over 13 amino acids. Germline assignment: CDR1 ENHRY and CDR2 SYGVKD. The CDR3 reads CAISVDYSYEQYF. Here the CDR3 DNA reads TGTGCCATCAGTGTGGACTATTCCTACGAGCAGTACTTC.

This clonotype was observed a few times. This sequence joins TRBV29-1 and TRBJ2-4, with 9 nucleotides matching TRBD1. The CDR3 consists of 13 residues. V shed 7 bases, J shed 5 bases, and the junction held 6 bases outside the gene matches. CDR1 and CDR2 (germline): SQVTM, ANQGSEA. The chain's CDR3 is CSARTGVENIQYF. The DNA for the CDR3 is TGCAGCGCCCGGACAGGGGTTGAAAACATTCAGTACTTC. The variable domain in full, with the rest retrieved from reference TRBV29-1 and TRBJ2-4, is SAVISQKPSRDICQRGTSLTIQCQVDSQVTMMFWYRQQPGQSLTLIATANQGSEATYESGFVIDKFPISRPNLTFSTLTVSNMSPEDSSIYLCSARTGVENIQYFGAGTRLSVL.

The CDR3 DNA reads TGTGCCTACCTAGCGGGGGGCTCCTACGAGCAGTACTTC. Protein sequence: CAYLAGGSYEQYF. The V gene is TRBV30, the J gene TRBJ2-7; 11 bases are a match to TRBD2. Per the germline V gene, CDR1 is GTSNPN and CDR2 is SVGIG (reference sequence). This CDR3 is 13 amino acids long. V lost 7 bases and J lost 0; bases outside the gene matches: 2.

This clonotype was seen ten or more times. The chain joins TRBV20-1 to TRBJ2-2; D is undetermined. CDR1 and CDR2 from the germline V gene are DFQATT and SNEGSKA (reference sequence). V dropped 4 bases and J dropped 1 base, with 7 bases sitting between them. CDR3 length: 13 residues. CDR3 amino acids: CSATIRNTGELFF. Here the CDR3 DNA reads TGCAGTGCTACTATTAGGAACACCGGGGAGCTGTTTTTT.

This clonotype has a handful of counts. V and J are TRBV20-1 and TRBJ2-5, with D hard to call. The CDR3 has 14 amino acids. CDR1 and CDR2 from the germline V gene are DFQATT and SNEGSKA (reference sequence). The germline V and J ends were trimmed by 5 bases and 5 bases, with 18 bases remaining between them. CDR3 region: CSAAILSDRETQYF. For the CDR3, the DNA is TGCAGTGCTGCGATACTAAGCGATCGGGAGACCCAGTACTTC.

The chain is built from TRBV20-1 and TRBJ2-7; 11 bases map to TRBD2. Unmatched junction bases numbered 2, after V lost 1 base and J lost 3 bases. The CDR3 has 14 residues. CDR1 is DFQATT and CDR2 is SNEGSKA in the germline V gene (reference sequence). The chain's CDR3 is CSARALAGGYEQYF. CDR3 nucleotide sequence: TGCAGTGCTAGAGCCCTAGCGGGGGGCTACGAGCAGTACTTC.

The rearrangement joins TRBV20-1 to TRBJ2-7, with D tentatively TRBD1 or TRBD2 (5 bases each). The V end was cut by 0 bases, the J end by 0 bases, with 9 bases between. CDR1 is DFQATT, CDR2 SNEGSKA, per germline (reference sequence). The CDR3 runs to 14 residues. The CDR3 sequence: CSARDWGYSYEQYF. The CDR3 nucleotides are TGCAGTGCTAGAGACTGGGGGTACTCCTACGAGCAGTACTTC.

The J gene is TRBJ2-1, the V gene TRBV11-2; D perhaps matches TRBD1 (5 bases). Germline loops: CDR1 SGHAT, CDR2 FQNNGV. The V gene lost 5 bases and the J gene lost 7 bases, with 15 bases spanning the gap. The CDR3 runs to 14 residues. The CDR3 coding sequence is TGTGCCAGCAGCGCCAGCGTCCAGGGTAATGAGCAGTTCTTC. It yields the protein CASSASVQGNEQFF.

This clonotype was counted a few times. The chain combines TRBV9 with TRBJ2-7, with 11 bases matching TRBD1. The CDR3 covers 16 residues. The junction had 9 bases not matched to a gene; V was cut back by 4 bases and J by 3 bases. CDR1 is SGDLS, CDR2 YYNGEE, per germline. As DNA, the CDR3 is TGTGCCAGCAGCTCCCAACCGGGACAGGGGGACTACGAGCAGTACTTC. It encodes CASSSQPGQGDYEQYF. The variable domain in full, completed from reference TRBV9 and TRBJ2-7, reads DSGVTQTPKHLITATGQRVTLRCSPRSGDLSVYWYQQSLDQGLQFLIQYYNGEERAKGNILERFSAQQFPDLHSELNLSSLELGDSALYFCASSSQPGQGDYEQYFGPGTRLTVT.

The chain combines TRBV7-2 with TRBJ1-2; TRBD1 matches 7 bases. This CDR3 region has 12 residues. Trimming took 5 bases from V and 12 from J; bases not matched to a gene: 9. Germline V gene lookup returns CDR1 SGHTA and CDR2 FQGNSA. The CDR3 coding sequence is TGTGCCAGCAGCCCCGGGACAGAAGGCGACACCTTC. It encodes CASSPGTEGDTF. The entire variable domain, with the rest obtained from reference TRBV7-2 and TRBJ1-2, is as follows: GAGVSQSPSNKVTEKGKDVELRCDPISGHTALYWYRQSLGQGLEFLIYFQGNSAPDKSGLPSDRFSAERTGGSVSTLTIQRTQQEDSAVYLCASSPGTEGDTFGSGTRLTVV.

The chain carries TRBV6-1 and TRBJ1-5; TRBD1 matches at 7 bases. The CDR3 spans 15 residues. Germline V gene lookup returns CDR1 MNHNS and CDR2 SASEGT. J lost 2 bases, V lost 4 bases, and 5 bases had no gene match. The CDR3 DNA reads TGTGCCAGCAGTGGGGGGACAGTCGGCAATCAGCCCCAGCATTTT. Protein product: CASSGGTVGNQPQHF.

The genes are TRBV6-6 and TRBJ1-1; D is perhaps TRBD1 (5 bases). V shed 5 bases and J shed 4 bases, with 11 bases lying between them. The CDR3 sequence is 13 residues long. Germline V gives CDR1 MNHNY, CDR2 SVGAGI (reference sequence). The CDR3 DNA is TGTGCCAGCAGTCTGGGGGTGATCACTGAAGCTTTCTTT. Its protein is CASSLGVITEAFF.

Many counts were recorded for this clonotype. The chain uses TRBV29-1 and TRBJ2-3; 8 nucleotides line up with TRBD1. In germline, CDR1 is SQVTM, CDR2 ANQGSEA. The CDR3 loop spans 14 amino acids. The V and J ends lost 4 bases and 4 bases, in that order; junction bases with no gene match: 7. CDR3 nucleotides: TGCAGCGTTGCCGGACAGGGTTTCGCAGATACGCAGTATTTT. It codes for CSVAGQGFADTQYF.

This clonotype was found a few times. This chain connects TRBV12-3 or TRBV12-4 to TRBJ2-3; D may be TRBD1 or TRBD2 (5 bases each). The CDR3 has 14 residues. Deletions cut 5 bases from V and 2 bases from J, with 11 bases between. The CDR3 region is CASSPGLHTDTQYF. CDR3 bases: TGTGCCAGCAGTCCGGGGCTACACACAGATACGCAGTATTTT.

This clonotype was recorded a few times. CDR3 region: CASSLGPGTGVTEAFF. CDR3 sequence (DNA): TGTGCCAGCAGCTTAGGGCCCGGGACAGGGGTTACTGAAGCTTTCTTT. This chain connects TRBV7-8 to TRBJ1-1; 10 bases are a match to TRBD1. The CDR3 consists of 16 residues. Germline CDR1 is SGHVS and CDR2 is FQNEAQ. V shed 1 base, J shed 5 bases, and the junction held 7 bases outside the gene matches.

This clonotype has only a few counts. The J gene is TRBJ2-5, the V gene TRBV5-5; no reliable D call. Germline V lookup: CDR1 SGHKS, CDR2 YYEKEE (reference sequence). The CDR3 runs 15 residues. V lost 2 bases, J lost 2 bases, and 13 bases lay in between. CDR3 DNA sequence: TGTGCCAGCAGCTTCCGGCAGCCGAAACAAGAGACCCAGTACTTC. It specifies CASSFRQPKQETQYF.

The CDR3 DNA is TGTGCCAGCAGTCACGGGTGGGAAGAGACCCAGTACTTC. Residues: CASSHGWEETQYF. The gene calls are TRBV6-6 and TRBJ2-5; unclear D gene. Trimming removed 5 bases from V and 3 bases from J, with 10 bases in between. Germline CDR1 and CDR2: MNHNY and SVGAGI (reference sequence). The CDR3 runs to 13 residues.

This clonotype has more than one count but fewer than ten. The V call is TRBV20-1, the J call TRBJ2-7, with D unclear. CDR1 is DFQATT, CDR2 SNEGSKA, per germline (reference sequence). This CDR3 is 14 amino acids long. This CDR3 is CRELHGIATYEQYF. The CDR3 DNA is TGCAGAGAACTACATGGGATAGCCACCTACGAGCAGTACTTC.

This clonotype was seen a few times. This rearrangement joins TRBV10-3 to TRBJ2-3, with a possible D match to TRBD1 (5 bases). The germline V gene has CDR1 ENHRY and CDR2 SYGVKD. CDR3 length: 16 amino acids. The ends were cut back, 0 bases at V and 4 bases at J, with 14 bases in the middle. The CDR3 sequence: CAISESQGYGADTQYF. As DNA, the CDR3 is TGTGCCATCAGTGAGTCCCAGGGTTATGGTGCAGATACGCAGTATTTT.

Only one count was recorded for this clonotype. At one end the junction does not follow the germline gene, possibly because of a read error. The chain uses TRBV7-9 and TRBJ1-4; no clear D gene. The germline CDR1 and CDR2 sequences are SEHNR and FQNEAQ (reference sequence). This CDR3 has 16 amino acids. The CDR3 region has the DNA TGTGCCAGCAGCCCCCCTCCGACCCACCCAAGGGAAAAGCTGTTTTTT. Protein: CASSPPPTHPREKLFF.